Listed here are 21 T cell receptor beta chains from one sample, sequenced in a study of T cell repertoires and HLA-DP antigens. Sequenced by immunoSEQ multiplex PCR; TCRdb stores in-frame clones only, minus some. The sample has 90,000 to 130,000 clones; nearly 95% are singletons. These receptors lack a known antigen. The sequenced material came from CD4+ T cells from PBMCs. These receptors originate from a woman younger than 35 in good health and CMV-seronegative.

V gene TRBV7-2 combines with J gene TRBJ1-2; D is ambiguous. The V end was cut by 1 base, the J end by 3 bases, with 6 bases between. The CDR3 totals 13 residues. The germline V gene encodes CDR1 SGHTA and CDR2 FQGNSA. This chain's CDR3 is CASSLGADYGYTF. As DNA, the CDR3 is TGTGCCAGCAGCTTAGGGGCCGACTATGGCTACACCTTC.

This chain uses TRBV7-9 with TRBJ1-2; TRBD1 aligns across 7 bases. The CDR3 totals 14 residues. Per germline, CDR1 SEHNR and CDR2 FQNEAQ (reference sequence). With 1 base clipped from V and 5 bases from J, the junction kept 4 bases outside the gene matches. CDR3 loop: CASSLGQGTYGYTF. The CDR3 nucleotides are TGTGCCAGCAGCTTAGGACAGGGAACATATGGCTACACCTTC.

The gene calls are TRBV7-2 and TRBJ2-5; D call uncertain. The CDR3 is 15 amino acids. V was trimmed by 4 bases and J by 5 bases, leaving 17 bases between them. The germline V gene has CDR1 SGHTA and CDR2 FQGNSA. This chain's CDR3 is CASSSGYYGVETQYF. For the CDR3, the DNA is TGTGCCAGCAGCTCCGGATATTATGGGGTGGAGACCCAGTACTTC.

J is TRBJ2-7 and V is TRBV28; 9 bases agree with TRBD1. Germline V lookup: CDR1 MDHEN, CDR2 SYDVKM. V was clipped by 7 bases and J by 5 bases; unmatched bases: 6. The CDR3 has 13 residues. This CDR3 is CASKTGGGDEQYF. CDR3 nucleotide sequence: TGTGCCAGCAAAACAGGGGGCGGCGACGAGCAGTACTTC.

The rearrangement joins TRBV6-4 to TRBJ2-2, with TRBD1 as a possible D gene (6 bases). This CDR3 region has 16 residues. The V gene's germline CDR1 is MRHNA and CDR2 SNTAGT. Trimming took off 8 bases at V and 3 bases at J, with 19 bases between the two ends. The CDR3: CASRRNTGWDTGELFF. The CDR3 nucleotides are TGTGCCAGCCGGCGGAACACAGGGTGGGACACCGGGGAGCTGTTTTTT.

The V and J genes are TRBV7-2 and TRBJ2-4; TRBD1 might be the D (5 bases). The V end was cut by 3 bases, the J end by 6 bases, with 15 bases between. The CDR3 loop spans 15 amino acids. Per the germline V gene, CDR1 is SGHTA and CDR2 is FQGNSA. CDR3 sequence: CASSLPRQGRNIQYF. The CDR3 DNA follows: TGTGCCAGCAGCTTGCCCCGGCAGGGTAGAAACATTCAGTACTTC.

This chain connects TRBV27 to TRBJ1-2; D ambiguous. From germline, CDR1 is MNHEY and CDR2 SMNVEV (reference sequence). V was trimmed by 5 bases and J by 0 bases, leaving 10 bases between them. The CDR3 consists of 14 residues. The CDR3 sequence: CASSQTDPNYGYTF. The CDR3 DNA follows: TGTGCCAGCAGTCAGACGGACCCTAACTATGGCTACACCTTC.

This chain connects TRBV10-3 to TRBJ2-1; D is possibly TRBD2 (5 bases). Per the germline V gene, CDR1 is ENHRY and CDR2 is SYGVKD. This CDR3 has 13 residues. V shed 4 bases and J shed 4 bases, with 8 bases lying between them. CDR3 sequence: CAISASGYNEQFF. The CDR3 DNA follows: TGTGCCATCAGTGCCAGCGGATACAATGAGCAGTTCTTC.

This clone appeared a few times. V is TRBV5-1 and J is TRBJ2-3, with D perhaps given as TRBD1 or TRBD2 (5 bases each). CDR1 and CDR2 from the germline V gene are SGHRS and YFSETQ. The CDR3 sequence is 14 residues long. The V and J ends lost 7 bases and 2 bases respectively, with 14 bases between them. CDR3 bases: TGCGCCAGCCGACCAGAGGGGCTCACAGATACGCAGTATTTT. As protein: CASRPEGLTDTQYF.

The chain combines TRBV5-8 with TRBJ1-5; 10 bases agree with TRBD1. The germline gives CDR1 SGHTS, CDR2 YDEGEE. V trimming: 4 bases; J trimming: 0 bases; junction bases outside the gene matches: 4. This CDR3 contains 16 residues. The CDR3, as DNA: TGTGCCAGCAGCACCGGGACAGGGGATAGCAATCAGCCCCAGCATTTT. It yields the protein CASSTGTGDSNQPQHF.

The chain couples TRBV2 to TRBJ1-5; TRBD1 matches at 10 bases. CDR3 length equals 13 residues. V lost 9 bases, J lost 4 bases, and 3 bases stayed unmatched. Looked up from germline, CDR1 is SNHLY and CDR2 is FYNNEI. CDR3 DNA sequence: TGTGCCAGTCGGGACAGGGGTAATCAGCCCCAGCATTTT. As protein: CASRDRGNQPQHF.

This clone was observed a few times. This chain joins TRBV6-1 and TRBJ1-2; TRBD1 is a possible D gene (6 bases). From germline, CDR1 is MNHNS and CDR2 SASEGT. The V end was cut by 3 bases, the J end by 8 bases, with 13 bases between. The CDR3 loop spans 13 amino acids. The DNA of the CDR3 is TGTGCCAGCAGTGACGGGGGGCCAAGGGGCTACACCTTC. This encodes CASSDGGPRGYTF.

The V call is TRBV11-2, the J call TRBJ2-1, with a tentative D call TRBD1 (5 bases). From germline, CDR1 is SGHAT and CDR2 FQNNGV. V lost 3 bases and J 7 bases, leaving 13 bases between the germline ends. This CDR3 region has 14 residues. The CDR3 DNA sequence: TGTGCCAGCAGCTTGGTCAGGGTGGGGAATGAGCAGTTCTTC. Its protein product is CASSLVRVGNEQFF.

The V gene is TRBV9, the J gene TRBJ2-5, with D unresolved. The V end lost 4 bases, the J end lost 7 bases, and 14 bases lay between the germline ends. The CDR3 is made up of 13 amino acids. Germline loops: CDR1 SGDLS, CDR2 YYNGEE. The CDR3 DNA sequence: TGTGCCAGCAGCCCGCGCGAAAAAGGGACCCAGTACTTC. Residues: CASSPREKGTQYF.

This chain connects TRBV28 to TRBJ2-1; D is perhaps TRBD1 or TRBD2 (5 bases each). The CDR3 is 11 residues long. V lost 2 bases and J 12 bases, leaving 8 bases between the germline ends. Germline V CDR1 and CDR2: MDHEN, SYDVKM. The DNA for the CDR3 is TGTGCCAGCAGTTTACGGGACGGGCAGTTCTTC. Its protein is CASSLRDGQFF.

V gene TRBV6-5 combines with J gene TRBJ2-7, with 9 bases lining up with TRBD2. The CDR3 loop spans 15 amino acids. The germline gives CDR1 MNHEY, CDR2 SVGAGI. The V and J ends lost 6 bases and 4 bases, in that order; junction bases with no gene match: 10. The CDR3 sequence is CASSPALSGRYEQYF. The CDR3 DNA sequence: TGTGCCAGCAGCCCCGCGTTGAGCGGGAGGTACGAGCAGTACTTC.

This clone came up once. This chain joins TRBV27 and TRBJ2-5; D perhaps matches TRBD1 (6 bases). Germline V gene lookup returns CDR1 MNHEY and CDR2 SMNVEV (reference sequence). Trimming removed 4 bases at V and 1 base at J, with 16 bases between. The CDR3 is 16 amino acids. The CDR3 spells CASSSQIQGTQETQYF. The CDR3 region has the DNA TGTGCCAGCAGTTCTCAGATACAGGGCACCCAAGAGACCCAGTACTTC.

The gene calls are TRBV4-2 and TRBJ2-7, with TRBD1 as a possible D gene (5 bases). Trimming removed 5 bases at V and 7 bases at J, with 21 bases between. In germline, CDR1 is LGHNA, CDR2 YNFKEQ. The CDR3 loop spans 15 amino acids. The DNA for the CDR3 is TGTGCCAGCAGCGGGGCCGGGTCTTACCTGTATGAGCAGTACTTC. This gives the protein CASSGAGSYLYEQYF.

This clone was observed a single time. The CDR3 region is CASSLGQRYTDTQYF. CDR3 coding DNA: TGCGCCAGCAGCTTGGGACAGCGATACACAGATACGCAGTATTTT. This chain joins TRBV5-1 and TRBJ2-3; tentative D call: TRBD1 (5 bases). The CDR3 has 15 residues. Between the trimmed V and J ends, which lost 0 bases and 2 bases, there was a span of 10 bases. The germline gives CDR1 SGHRS, CDR2 YFSETQ.

The rearrangement links TRBV14 to TRBJ1-2, with TRBD1 matching 8 bases. The J segment lost 8 bases and the V segment lost 1 base, leaving 12 bases of the junction unmatched. The CDR3 sequence is 16 residues long. CDR1 is SGHDN and CDR2 is FVKESK in the germline V gene. DNA of the CDR3: TGTGCCAGCAGCCAAGTGGGACAGGAGGACCTCGGCGGCTACACCTTC. Translating gives CASSQVGQEDLGGYTF.

The chain links TRBV18 to TRBJ1-1; no clear D gene. The CDR3 contains 12 residues. V shed 5 bases and J shed 8 bases, with 12 bases lying between them. Looked up from germline, CDR1 is KGHSH and CDR2 is LQKENI. Written as DNA, the CDR3 is TGTGCCAGCTCAATCTCGGCGATGGAAGCTTTCTTT. Translating gives CASSISAMEAFF.